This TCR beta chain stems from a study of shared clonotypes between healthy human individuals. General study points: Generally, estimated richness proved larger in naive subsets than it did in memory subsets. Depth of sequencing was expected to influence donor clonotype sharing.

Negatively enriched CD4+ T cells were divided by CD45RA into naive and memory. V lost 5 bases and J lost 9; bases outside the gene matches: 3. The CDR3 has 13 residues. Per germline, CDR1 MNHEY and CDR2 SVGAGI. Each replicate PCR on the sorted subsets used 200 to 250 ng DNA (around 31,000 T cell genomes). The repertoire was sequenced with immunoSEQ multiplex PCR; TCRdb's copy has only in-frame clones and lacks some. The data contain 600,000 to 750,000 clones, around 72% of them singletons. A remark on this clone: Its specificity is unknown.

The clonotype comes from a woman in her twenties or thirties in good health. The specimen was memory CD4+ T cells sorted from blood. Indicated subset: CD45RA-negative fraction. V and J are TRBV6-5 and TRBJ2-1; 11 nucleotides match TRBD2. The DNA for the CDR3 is TGTGCCAGCAGTCACCTAGCGGGGGGTGAGCAGTTCTTC. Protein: CASSHLAGGEQFF.